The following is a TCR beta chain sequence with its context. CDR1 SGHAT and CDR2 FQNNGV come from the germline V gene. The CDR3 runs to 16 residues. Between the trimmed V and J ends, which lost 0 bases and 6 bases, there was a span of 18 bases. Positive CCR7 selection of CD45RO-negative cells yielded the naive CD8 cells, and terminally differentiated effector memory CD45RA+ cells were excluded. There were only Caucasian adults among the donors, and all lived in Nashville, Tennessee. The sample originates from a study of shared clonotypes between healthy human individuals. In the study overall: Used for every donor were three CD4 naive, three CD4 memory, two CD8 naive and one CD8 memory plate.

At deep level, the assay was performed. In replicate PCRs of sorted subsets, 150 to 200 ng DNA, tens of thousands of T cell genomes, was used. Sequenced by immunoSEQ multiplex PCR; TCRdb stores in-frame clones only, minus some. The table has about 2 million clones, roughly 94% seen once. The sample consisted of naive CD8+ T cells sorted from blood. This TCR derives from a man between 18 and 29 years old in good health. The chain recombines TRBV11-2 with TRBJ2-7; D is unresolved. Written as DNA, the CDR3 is TGTGCCAGCAGCTTAGATTTGAGTCCACGGACCCTCGAGCAGTACTTC. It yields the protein CASSLDLSPRTLEQYF. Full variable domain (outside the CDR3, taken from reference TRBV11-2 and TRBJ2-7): EAGVAQSPRYKIIEKRQSVAFWCNPISGHATLYWYQQILGQGPKLLIQFQNNGVVDDSQLPKDRFSAERLKGVDSTLKIQPAKLEDSAVYLCASSLDLSPRTLEQYFGPGTRLTVT.